This T cell receptor beta chain is from a study of cytomegalovirus exposure and HLA in healthy donors. About the research overall: As released early, the data held approximately 80 million unique TCRs from HLA-typed donors.

PCR employed 60 Vbeta and 13 Jbeta primers. The assay was immunoSEQ multiplex PCR, and TCRdb's table has in-frame clones only and misses some. The sample lists 150,000 to 200,000 clones, roughly 80% seen once, with 0.65% to 0.75% in the top ten. Concerning this clone: Its antigen is currently unknown.

After removal of 6 bases from V and 5 bases from J, the junction contained 6 bases not matched to a gene. The CDR3 has 14 amino acids. Germline CDR1 reads MNHEY; CDR2 reads SVGAGI. Study findings and constraints: Immune exposure information comprised only CMV serostatus.

This TCR was sampled from a boy younger than 18 in good health and CMV-seronegative. The rearrangement joins TRBV6-5 to TRBJ2-1, with 8 bases identical to TRBD2. The specimen was PBMCs. CDR3 sequence: CASRSAGVHNEQFF. CDR3 in DNA: TGTGCCAGCAGATCAGCGGGAGTCCACAATGAGCAGTTCTTC.